This record covers a single TCR beta chain. Without exception, sorted populations had purity beyond 95%. The CDR3 is 12 amino acids. Germline values: CDR1 SGHNT, CDR2 YYREEE (reference sequence). Trimming cost V 2 bases and J 6 bases, with 6 bases left between them. These data originate in a study of beta chain features in type 1 diabetes. Expressed TCRB transcripts were sequenced, since all the RNA that had been isolated was reverse transcribed. The table came from immunoSEQ multiplex PCR; TCRdb's copy has only in-frame clones and leaves some out. Of around 250,000 clones listed, 68% are singletons. The material sequenced was naive CD4+ T cells from blood. The rearrangement links TRBV5-4 to TRBJ2-1; D ambiguous. The sequence was collected from a man under 40 in good health. The CDR3: CASSFRPNEQFF. CDR3 sequence (DNA): TGTGCCAGCAGCTTTAGGCCCAATGAGCAGTTCTTC.